This entry lists 12 T cell receptor beta chains sequenced from one sample in a study of response to subunit inactivated influenza vaccine. Each CDR3 protein is one row after TCRdb ran MiXCR on the RT-PCR reads. The data show about 520,000 distinct CDR3 sequences, around 25% seen once. The material sequenced was CD4+ T cells sorted from PBMCs, taken 5 days after vaccination. The receptors shown here come from a middle-aged man who received an inactivated influenza vaccine.

The rearrangement links TRBV20-1 to TRBJ2-5; TRBD2 aligns across 9 bases. Germline V gene data show CDR1 as DFQATT and CDR2 as SNEGSKA (reference sequence). The CDR3 consists of 17 residues. J was trimmed by 5 bases and V by 6 bases; bases with no gene match: 19. The CDR3 loop reads CSAPRRGGALRRETQYF. Here the CDR3 DNA reads TGCAGTGCCCCCAGGCGCGGGGGGGCATTACGACGTGAGACCCAGTACTTC.

This sequence joins TRBV6-4 and TRBJ1-1; TRBD1 matches at 7 bases. The CDR3 is 15 amino acids. The trim removed 8 bases at V and 0 bases at J, leaving 9 bases unmatched. Germline CDR1 MRHNA, CDR2 SNTAGT. This CDR3 reads CASRIGTELNTEAFF. CDR3 nucleotide sequence: TGTGCCAGCCGTATCGGGACAGAACTGAACACTGAAGCTTTCTTT.

The chain employs TRBV20-1 and TRBJ2-1, with D maybe TRBD1 (5 bases). Per germline, CDR1 DFQATT and CDR2 SNEGSKA (reference sequence). V was clipped by 6 bases and J by 3 bases, with 12 bases between them. The CDR3 runs 13 residues. In nucleotides, the CDR3 is TGCAGTGCGTCTAGGGGCCACTACAATGAGCAGTTCTTC. Amino acids: CSASRGHYNEQFF.

This clonotype was counted between two and nine times. V is TRBV12-3 or TRBV12-4 and J is TRBJ1-6; D is ambiguous. V shed 4 bases and J shed 7 bases, with 11 bases lying between them. There are 14 residues in the CDR3. Here the CDR3 DNA reads TGTGCCAGCAGTTCTATTGTGGGGAATTCACCCCTCCACTTT. This sequence encodes CASSSIVGNSPLHF.

The chain links TRBV6-1 to TRBJ2-1; TRBD1 matches at 7 bases. Germline V gives CDR1 MNHNS, CDR2 SASEGT. Trimming at V came to 4 bases and at J to 1 base, leaving 1 base not matched to a gene. CDR3 length: 14 amino acids. The CDR3 nucleotides are TGTGCCAGCAGTGTACAGGGGTCCTACAATGAGCAGTTCTTC. It encodes CASSVQGSYNEQFF.

This clonotype turned up a few times. This chain connects TRBV5-5 to TRBJ2-5; a possible D gene is TRBD1 (6 bases). Trimming removed 2 bases at V and 5 bases at J, with 13 bases between. Looked up from germline, CDR1 is SGHKS and CDR2 is YYEKEE (reference sequence). The CDR3 totals 14 residues. CDR3 sequence (DNA): TGTGCCAGCAGCTTTTCCGGGACAAGGGAGACCCAGTACTTC. It codes for CASSFSGTRETQYF.

The DNA of the CDR3 is TGCAGTGCTCGGACTCCTTCCTCCTACGAGCAGTACTTC. Its protein product is CSARTPSSYEQYF. V usage is TRBV20-1 and J usage is TRBJ2-7; a weak D match, TRBD2 (5 bases). V was clipped by 5 bases and J by 0 bases, with 11 bases between them. This CDR3 has 13 residues. Germline V gene sequence: CDR1 DFQATT, CDR2 SNEGSKA (reference sequence).

This chain uses TRBV10-3 with TRBJ1-6; D call uncertain. The CDR3 has 14 residues. Trimming removed 0 bases at V and 9 bases at J, with 9 bases between. Germline V lookup: CDR1 ENHRY, CDR2 SYGVKD. CDR3 in DNA: TGTGCCATCAGTGAGTCGGCGGTGATTTCACCCCTCCACTTT. Translated, it gives CAISESAVISPLHF.

Only a few counts were recorded for this clonotype. The chain links TRBV7-3 to TRBJ2-1; TRBD2 matches at 7 bases. The CDR3 sequence is 14 residues long. V was clipped by 4 bases and J by 9 bases; unmatched bases: 9. Germline CDR1 SGHTA, CDR2 FQGTGA. The chain's CDR3 is CASSSTTSPGEQFF. CDR3 nucleotides: TGTGCCAGCAGCTCTACGACTAGCCCTGGTGAGCAGTTCTTC.

V usage is TRBV20-1 and J usage is TRBJ2-7; 12 nucleotides line up with TRBD1. This CDR3 spans 17 amino acids. Per the germline V gene, CDR1 is DFQATT and CDR2 is SNEGSKA (reference sequence). V lost 3 bases, J lost 4 bases, and 13 bases stayed unmatched. This chain's CDR3 is CSARGTGGAPVFYEQYF. In nucleotides, the CDR3 is TGCAGTGCTAGGGGGACAGGGGGCGCTCCCGTGTTTTACGAGCAGTACTTC.

This clonotype came up a few times. The chain is built from TRBV20-1 and TRBJ1-1; possible D gene TRBD1, 5 bases. The CDR3 totals 16 residues. CDR1 is DFQATT and CDR2 is SNEGSKA in the germline V gene (reference sequence). V was pared by 0 bases and J by 3 bases, with 17 bases between. In DNA form, the CDR3 reads TGCAGTGCTAGAGACTACCTGGTTGGCAGGGACACTGAAGCTTTCTTT. Encoded protein: CSARDYLVGRDTEAFF.

The table lists this clonotype with a few counts. The CDR3 spells CASSLGRLAGVSGTDTQYF. CDR3 nucleotides: TGTGCCAGCAGCTTAGGTCGACTAGCGGGGGTCTCTGGCACAGATACGCAGTATTTT. J is TRBJ2-3 and V is TRBV11-2, with 12 bases matching TRBD2. The germline V gene has CDR1 SGHAT and CDR2 FQNNGV. This CDR3 is 19 amino acids long. The J segment lost 1 base and the V segment lost 1 base, leaving 9 bases of the junction unmatched.